This T cell receptor (beta chain) was captured in a study of control samples from healthy donors and cancer patients. The CDR3 has 14 amino acids. CDR1 and CDR2 (germline): MNHEY, SVGEGT. Trimming took off 4 bases at V and 5 bases at J, with 12 bases between the two ends. Clones were read by immunoSEQ multiplex PCR, and TCRdb kept only the in-frame ones, dropping some. This sample has some 410,000 clones; more than 80% occur once, and the top ten carry around 6.4%. The chain has TRBV6-2 or TRBV6-3 and TRBJ2-1; tentative D call: TRBD1 (5 bases). The receptor comes from a man aged 40-49 years with head and neck cancer. The sample consisted of PBMCs. This CDR3 reads CASSFGHENNEQFF. The CDR3, as DNA: TGTGCCAGCAGTTTCGGACACGAGAACAATGAGCAGTTCTTC.